This TCR beta chain was recorded in a study of T cell changes during pregnancy in multiple sclerosis. V was pared by 8 bases and J by 6 bases, with 4 bases of the junction left unmatched. This CDR3 region has 14 residues. Germline CDR1 MDHEN, CDR2 SYDVKM. Data came from immunoSEQ multiplex PCR; TCRdb stores just in-frame clones and leaves some out. The sample includes 35,000 to 55,000 clones, 90% to 95% of them seen just once. The starting material was CD8+ T cells from peripheral blood mononuclear cells, obtained after pregnancy. The chain is built from TRBV28 and TRBJ2-1, with 13 nucleotides matching TRBD2. The TCR was taken from a female donor with multiple sclerosis, enrolled in a pregnancy study. The CDR3 DNA reads as TGTGCCAGCGGGTGGACTAGCGGGGGCAATGAGCAGTTCTTC. It translates to CASGWTSGGNEQFF.